These T cell receptor beta chains were read from a single sample in a study of shared clonotypes between healthy human individuals. TCRdb keeps only in-frame clones here, not all; method: immunoSEQ multiplex PCR. The sample has fewer than 1.6 million clones, approximately 98.5% seen once. The material sequenced was naive CD4+ T cells sorted from blood. These receptors originate from a man in his thirties or forties in good health. Each CDR3 is given without its conserved first and last residue.

TRBV5-4	TRBJ2-5	ASGGVQGETQY
TRBV7-2	TRBJ2-7	ASSLEGRWDEQY
TRBV9	TRBJ2-3	ASSVEPGLAGDTQY
TRBV7-9	TRBJ2-7	AIVRPDRESSYEQY
TRBV7-2	TRBJ2-7	ASSFRRGGSYEQY
TRBV14	TRBJ2-7	ASSQDSYEQY
TRBV18	TRBJ2-7	ASSPLPSLGQGSYEQY
TRBV5-8	TRBJ1-2	ASSLATDRQYFNYGYT
TRBV11-2	TRBJ2-1	ASSSPGTGFFGEQF
TRBV9	TRBJ2-3	ASSVDRGFPTDTQY
TRBV30	TRBJ2-7	AWSGGRPYEQY
TRBV28	TRBJ1-5	AMQGAGQPQH
TRBV6-5	TRBJ2-5	ASMPAGGMKTQY
TRBV20-1	TRBJ2-1	SAPRHAEQF
TRBV7-2	TRBJ1-3	ASSPLGGPGNTIY
TRBV7-3	TRBJ2-4	ASSLGPATGKNIQY
TRBV5-1	TRBJ2-3	ASSLEAETDTQY
TRBV9	TRBJ1-2	ASSVASSNYGYT
TRBV29-1	TRBJ2-7	SVTVRVQGGEQY
TRBV28	TRBJ2-7	ASSGPGTSLLLY
TRBV25-1	TRBJ2-5	ASSESVGAETQY
TRBV7-8	TRBJ2-7	ASSYPGVEQY
TRBV7-9	TRBJ2-7	ASSSWARQVSYEQY
TRBV10-1	TRBJ2-7	ASSPSGGLNEQY
TRBV10-3	TRBJ1-1	AISWTEGTEAF
TRBV28	TRBJ2-1	ASSLDRVITEQF